The 11 T cell receptor beta chains below were found in one sample sequenced in a study of blood T cell repertoires in COVID-19. Measured with immunoSEQ multiplex PCR; TCRdb has only the in-frame clones, and not every one. The sample records fewer than 250,000 clones, around 90% being singletons. Sequenced: peripheral blood. These receptors were collected from a man aged 55-75 years who had recovered from COVID-19.

The rearrangement uses TRBV6-1 and TRBJ2-3, with 14 positions matching TRBD2. Germline CDR1 is MNHNS and CDR2 is SASEGT. The trim removed 4 bases at V and 5 bases at J, leaving 5 bases unmatched. The CDR3 is made up of 16 amino acids. In nucleotides, the CDR3 is TGTGCCAGCAGTGCGACTAGCGGGGGGGCCGTAGATACGCAGTATTTT. Translated, it gives CASSATSGGAVDTQYF.

The V gene is TRBV18, the J gene TRBJ1-4; TRBD1 aligns across 7 bases. Losses at the gene ends were 2 bases for V and 0 bases for J; bases not matched to a gene: 3. The CDR3 covers 16 residues. Germline CDR1 reads KGHSH; CDR2 reads LQKENI. CDR3 bases: TGTGCCAGCTCACCAGGGCAGGGGGCAACTAATGAAAAACTGTTTTTT. Protein sequence: CASSPGQGATNEKLFF.

The chain employs TRBV4-1 and TRBJ2-3; 14 bases fit TRBD2. CDR3 size: 15 residues. CDR1 MGHRA and CDR2 YSYEKL come from the germline V gene. V dropped 5 bases and J dropped 6; count of bases not matched to a gene: 4. In nucleotides, the CDR3 is TGCGCCAGCAGCGGAAGACTAGCGGGGGGGGATACGCAGTATTTT. As protein: CASSGRLAGGDTQYF.

This clone was counted a single time. The genes are TRBV3-1 (or the pseudogene TRBV3-2) and TRBJ1-5; D gene ambiguous. V lost 0 bases and J 4 bases, leaving 10 bases between the germline ends. The CDR3 runs to 15 residues. Germline V gene sequence: CDR1 LGHDT, CDR2 YNNKEL (reference sequence). The DNA for the CDR3 is TGTGCCAGCAGCCAAGACTGGGCAGGTAATCAGCCCCAGCATTTT. This gives the protein CASSQDWAGNQPQHF.

The chain recombines TRBV18 with TRBJ1-3; maybe TRBD1 (5 bases). The length of the CDR3 is 15 residues. V was cut by 8 bases and J by 1 base, with 15 bases left in between. Germline V gene sequence: CDR1 KGHSH, CDR2 LQKENI. CDR3 bases: TGTGCCAGCCGGGGGATGGAGGCTTCTGGAAACACCATATATTTT. Translation: CASRGMEASGNTIYF.

This chain connects TRBV7-9 to TRBJ2-5, with 7 positions matching TRBD1. The germline V gene encodes CDR1 SEHNR and CDR2 FQNEAQ (reference sequence). This CDR3 region has 14 residues. V shed 0 bases and J 5 bases; nucleotides not matched to a gene: 3. The CDR3 nucleotides are TGTGCCAGCAGCTTAGCGACAGGGAGCGAGACCCAGTACTTC. The encoded protein is CASSLATGSETQYF.

This clone was seen just once. The chain links TRBV6-8 to TRBJ2-3, with TRBD1 matching over 9 bases. Germline lookup yields CDR1 MNHGY and CDR2 SAAAGT. This CDR3 comprises 17 residues. Trimming took 6 bases from V and 0 from J; bases not matched to a gene: 10. The CDR3 loop is CASSRRDREASTDTQYF. The CDR3 coding sequence is TGTGCCAGCAGCCGCCGGGACAGGGAGGCGAGCACAGATACGCAGTATTTT.

V gene TRBV6-5 combines with J gene TRBJ1-2; D gene uncertain. The CDR3 extends over 13 amino acids. Trimming cost V 0 bases and J 7 bases, with 9 bases left between them. Per germline, CDR1 MNHEY and CDR2 SVGAGI. The CDR3 here is CASSYSSSLGYTF. Written as DNA, the CDR3 is TGTGCCAGCAGTTACTCGAGCTCTCTTGGCTACACCTTC.

J is TRBJ1-5 and V is TRBV6-6; tentative D call: TRBD1 (5 bases). Germline CDR1 reads MNHNY; CDR2 reads SVGAGI (reference sequence). The CDR3 length is 13 residues. Trimming took off 7 bases at V and 6 bases at J, with 13 bases between the two ends. The CDR3 sequence: CASMRGGIQPQHF. DNA of the CDR3: TGTGCCAGCATGCGGGGGGGAATTCAGCCCCAGCATTTT.

J is TRBJ1-1 and V is TRBV5-4; possibly TRBD1 for D (6 bases). Germline V CDR1 and CDR2: SGHNT, YYREEE (reference sequence). This CDR3 spans 14 amino acids. With 1 base removed from V and 0 bases from J, the gap between germline ends came to 7 bases. This CDR3 is CASSLSGVNTEAFF. For the CDR3, the DNA is TGTGCCAGCAGCTTGTCAGGGGTGAACACTGAAGCTTTCTTT.

In the case of this clone: The missing conserved phenylalanine or tryptophan at the end of this CDR3 makes a read error likely. No DNA is shown, since the ends of the CDR3 on it are uncertain; the CDR3 is the one TCRdb lists. The chain couples TRBV28 to TRBJ1-3; the D call TRBD1 from the table was never checked on the DNA. Germline V gene lookup returns CDR1 MDHEN and CDR2 SYDVKM. The CDR3 adds up to 14 amino acids, both ends counted. CDR3 amino acids: CASSYTQVGTTGQL.